Presented here are 21 T cell receptor beta chains from one specimen sequenced in a study of blood T cell repertoires in COVID-19. Method: immunoSEQ multiplex PCR; TCRdb's copy keeps in-frame clones and lacks some. The table lists some 70,000 clones, approximately 90% of them singletons. The specimen was peripheral blood. The receptors here all came from a woman between 70 and 85 years old with acute or convalescent COVID-19.

This clone was seen once. The genes are TRBV30 and TRBJ1-2, with a possible D match to TRBD1 (5 bases). The CDR3 runs to 11 residues. Germline values: CDR1 GTSNPN, CDR2 SVGIG (reference sequence). Trimming took off 3 bases at V and 7 bases at J, with 9 bases between the two ends. The DNA for the CDR3 is TGTGCCTGGAGGTGGGGGGTTGGCTACACCTTC. Translated: CAWRWGVGYTF.

The chain uses TRBV5-6 and TRBJ2-2; TRBD2 might be the D (6 bases). V shed 4 bases and J shed 5 bases, with 15 bases lying between them. This CDR3 spans 15 amino acids. CDR1 and CDR2 from the germline V gene are SGHDT and YYEEEE. The CDR3 DNA follows: TGTGCCAGCAGCCCTGGGACTGTCGGGACCGGGGAGCTGTTTTTT. Translated: CASSPGTVGTGELFF.

The chain is built from TRBV18 and TRBJ1-5; 7 bases map to TRBD1. The CDR3 length is 14 residues. The germline gives CDR1 KGHSH, CDR2 LQKENI. Losses at the gene ends were 4 bases for V and 5 bases for J; bases not matched to a gene: 5. CDR3 nucleotides: TGTGCCAGCTCACTACAGGGGAAGGATCAGCCCCAGCATTTT. Translated: CASSLQGKDQPQHF.

The chain joins TRBV19 to TRBJ1-5, with 8 positions matching TRBD1. The CDR3 has 15 amino acids. Per germline, CDR1 LNHDA and CDR2 SQIVND (reference sequence). V lost 6 bases, J lost 5 bases, and 9 bases stayed unmatched. The CDR3 sequence: CASRPDRARYQPQHF. CDR3 coding DNA: TGTGCCAGTAGGCCGGACAGGGCGAGGTATCAGCCCCAGCATTTT.

Comments on this clone: One junction end does not reproduce the germline sequence, and a read error may be involved. The chain couples TRBV12-3 or TRBV12-4 to TRBJ1-3; D perhaps matches TRBD1 (5 bases). The CDR3 is 12 residues long. The CDR3 coding sequence is TGTGCCAGCAGCCTCTACTGGGGCAGTTCCACTTTT. This gives the protein CASSLYWGSSTF.

This sequence joins TRBV19 and TRBJ1-5; TRBD1 agrees at 8 bases. V trimming: 3 bases; J trimming: 7 bases; junction bases outside the gene matches: 5. Germline values: CDR1 LNHDA, CDR2 SQIVND (reference sequence). The CDR3 runs 14 residues. The CDR3 sequence: CASSIGQGTQPQHF. The DNA of the CDR3 is TGTGCCAGTAGTATCGGACAGGGAACGCAGCCCCAGCATTTT.

This clone was found a few times. This chain uses TRBV7-3 with TRBJ2-2; tentative D call: TRBD1 (6 bases). This CDR3 spans 14 amino acids. With 5 bases removed from V and 2 bases from J, the gap between germline ends came to 9 bases. Looked up from germline, CDR1 is SGHTA and CDR2 is FQGTGA. In DNA form, the CDR3 reads TGTGCCAGCAGCCAGGGGTCTAACACCGGGGAGCTGTTTTTT. Translation: CASSQGSNTGELFF.

This clone was observed a handful of times. The rearrangement joins TRBV5-1 to TRBJ1-4, with TRBD1 identical over 11 bases. V dropped 0 bases and J dropped 8; count of bases not matched to a gene: 3. CDR1 SGHRS and CDR2 YFSETQ come from the germline V gene. The CDR3 consists of 15 residues. In DNA form, the CDR3 reads TGCGCCAGCAGCTTGGGGACAGGGGGCCTCGAAAAACTGTTTTTT. It yields the protein CASSLGTGGLEKLFF.

The chain couples TRBV6-6 to TRBJ1-5, with D perhaps matching TRBD1 (5 bases). Germline values: CDR1 MNHNY, CDR2 SVGAGI (reference sequence). This CDR3 is built from 16 residues. Trimming removed 4 bases from V and 1 base from J, with 14 bases in between. CDR3 protein: CASSFETEISNQPQHF. The CDR3 DNA reads as TGTGCCAGCAGTTTCGAGACAGAGATCAGCAATCAGCCCCAGCATTTT.

V usage is TRBV28 and J usage is TRBJ1-1; D possibly corresponds to TRBD1 (6 bases). The CDR3 totals 14 residues. Trimming pared 6 bases from V and 1 base from J, leaving 12 bases between. Germline CDR1 and CDR2: MDHEN and SYDVKM. CDR3 protein: CASRQGDRNTEAFF. In nucleotides, the CDR3 is TGTGCCAGCAGACAGGGAGATCGGAACACTGAAGCTTTCTTT. The full variable domain, in which reference TRBV28 and TRBJ1-1 provide the parts outside the CDR3, is DVKVTQSSRYLVKRTGEKVFLECVQDMDHENMFWYRQDPGLGLRLIYFSYDVKMKEKGDIPEGYSVSREKKERFSLILESASTNQTSMYLCASRQGDRNTEAFFGQGTRLTVV.

The rearrangement uses TRBV7-3 and TRBJ2-1; 7 bases are shared with TRBD2. The germline CDR1 and CDR2 sequences are SGHTA and FQGTGA. The CDR3 has 14 residues. The trim removed 6 bases at V and 2 bases at J, leaving 4 bases unmatched. The CDR3 region has the DNA TGTGCCAGCAGTGTGGGAGGGACCTACAATGAGCAGTTCTTC. As protein: CASSVGGTYNEQFF.

In this sample, this clone turned up a few times. The rearrangement uses TRBV28 and TRBJ1-2, with TRBD1 as a possible D gene (6 bases). Germline CDR1 reads MDHEN; CDR2 reads SYDVKM. This CDR3 has 14 amino acids. The germline V and J ends were trimmed by 5 bases and 9 bases, with 19 bases remaining between them. CDR3 sequence: CASSEDRRGRRYTF. The CDR3, as DNA: TGTGCCAGCAGTGAAGACAGGCGCGGAAGGCGCTACACCTTC.

The V gene is TRBV28, the J gene TRBJ1-1, with TRBD1 matching 7 bases. The CDR3 is made up of 18 amino acids. In germline, CDR1 is MDHEN, CDR2 SYDVKM. Trimming removed 4 bases from V and 3 bases from J; junction bases left unmatched: 17. As DNA, the CDR3 is TGTGCCAGCAGTTCCCTCGGGGTCAGGGGGGCTAGGTACACTGAAGCTTTCTTT. Encoded protein: CASSSLGVRGARYTEAFF.

CDR3 DNA: TGTGCCAGCAGCTCTGACAGGGTTACTGGAAACACCATATATTTT. Translated: CASSSDRVTGNTIYF. This chain uses TRBV5-4 with TRBJ1-3, with 7 nucleotides matching TRBD1. This CDR3 comprises 15 residues. Germline V lookup: CDR1 SGHNT, CDR2 YYREEE (reference sequence). V trimming: 3 bases; J trimming: 2 bases; junction bases outside the gene matches: 5. Drawing the rest from reference TRBV5-4 and TRBJ1-3, the complete variable domain is ETGVTQSPTHLIKTRGQQVTLRCSSQSGHNTVSWYQQALGQGPQFIFQYYREEENGRGNFPPRFSGLQFPNYSSELNVNALELDDSALYLCASSSDRVTGNTIYFGEGSWLTVV.

This clone has only one observation. The genes are TRBV7-2 and TRBJ2-1; the match to TRBD1 covers 7 bases. CDR1 is SGHTA and CDR2 is FQGNSA in the germline V gene. V lost 8 bases to trimming and J lost 3 bases; unmatched junction nucleotides: 4. The CDR3 has 13 amino acids. The CDR3 spells CASGDSFYNEQFF. The DNA for the CDR3 is TGTGCCAGCGGGGACAGCTTCTACAATGAGCAGTTCTTC.

The genes are TRBV28 and TRBJ1-2; D is undetermined. CDR1 MDHEN and CDR2 SYDVKM come from the germline V gene. This CDR3 region has 15 residues. Deletions cut 4 bases from V and 4 bases from J, with 16 bases between. CDR3 residues: CASSSPRSGPYGYTF. The CDR3, as DNA: TGTGCCAGCAGTTCTCCCAGGAGCGGGCCCTATGGCTACACCTTC.

This clone has only one observation. This chain connects TRBV7-3 to TRBJ2-1; 8 bases align to TRBD1. The CDR3 length is 16 residues. The trim removed 0 bases at V and 4 bases at J, leaving 5 bases unmatched. The germline V gene has CDR1 SGHTA and CDR2 FQGTGA. The chain's CDR3 is CASSLTRGQAYNEQFF. The CDR3 DNA reads TGTGCCAGCAGCTTAACCCGGGGACAGGCATACAATGAGCAGTTCTTC.

The chain employs TRBV6-2 or TRBV6-3 and TRBJ2-7, with 10 bases that match TRBD2. V lost 6 bases and J lost 0; bases outside the gene matches: 2. The CDR3 is 14 residues long. Germline V CDR1 and CDR2: MNHEY, SVGEGT. The CDR3 spells CASRPSGSSYEQYF. DNA for the CDR3: TGTGCCAGCAGGCCTAGCGGGAGCTCCTACGAGCAGTACTTC.

The chain carries TRBV5-1 and TRBJ2-2, with 9 bases fitting TRBD1. V shed 3 bases, J shed 5 bases, and the junction held 8 bases outside the gene matches. The CDR3 runs 16 residues. The germline V gene has CDR1 SGHRS and CDR2 YFSETQ. The DNA of the CDR3 is TGCGCCAGCAGCTGGATAGACAGGGGGAATACCGGGGAGCTGTTTTTT. Amino acid sequence: CASSWIDRGNTGELFF.

The chain employs TRBV7-9 and TRBJ1-1; 7 bases fit TRBD1. Germline CDR1 is SEHNR and CDR2 is FQNEAQ (reference sequence). V trimming: 5 bases; J trimming: 2 bases; junction bases outside the gene matches: 11. The CDR3 covers 16 residues. DNA of the CDR3: TGTGCCAGCAGCCCTTTGGGGACAGCTTACAACACTGAAGCTTTCTTT. It codes for CASSPLGTAYNTEAFF.

In its sample, this clone was seen a few times. The chain combines TRBV19 with TRBJ2-2, with TRBD1 matching 7 bases. V dropped 4 bases and J dropped 6; count of bases not matched to a gene: 8. This CDR3 comprises 15 residues. Germline CDR1 LNHDA, CDR2 SQIVND (reference sequence). The CDR3 region has the DNA TGTGCCAGTAGTACCGGACAGGTATCAGCCGGGGAGCTGTTTTTT. This sequence encodes CASSTGQVSAGELFF.